This T cell receptor beta chain was sequenced during a study of shared clonotypes between healthy human individuals. The assay was run at deep level. TCRdb keeps only in-frame clones here, not all; method: immunoSEQ multiplex PCR. The repertoire holds over 2 million clones, with just under 95% as singletons. CD45RA-negative memory and CD45RA+ naive subsets were split from the CD4+ cells. V was pared by 7 bases and J by 6 bases, with 9 bases of the junction left unmatched. CDR3 length equals 14 residues. Per germline, CDR1 ENHRY and CDR2 SYGVKD. The J gene is TRBJ2-1, the V gene TRBV10-3, with 7 bases that match TRBD1. The sequenced material came from naive CD4+ T cells from PBMCs. Subset: CD45RA+ positively selected. This TCR was sampled from a young man in good health. Some clones in this sample may be carry-over from other donors' samples. CDR3 nucleotides: TGTGCCATCAAGGGACAGAGTTCTCCCAATGAGCAGTTCTTC. Residues: CAIKGQSSPNEQFF.